These T cell receptor beta chains were read from a single sample in a study of T cell repertoires in ileal Crohn's disease. TCRdb's table, derived via immunoSEQ multiplex PCR, lists solely in-frame clones and lacks some. The table shows about 13,000 clones, with 60% to 70% occurring only once. Material for sequencing was ileal tissue. These receptors came from an adult with Crohn's disease. The CDR3 runs from the conserved cysteine through the conserved F or W.

TRBJ1-3,TRBV10-1,CASSPAGAAGNTIYF
TRBJ1-2,TRBV9,CASSLDYRDGYTF
TRBJ1-6,TRBV11-2,CASSPSRPDPLHF
TRBJ2-1,TRBV28,CASSVHRGGINEQFF
TRBJ2-2,TRBV5-4,CASSGGLAVENTGELFF
TRBJ2-5,TRBV10-3,CAISEPRGLRKGGETQYF
TRBJ2-2,TRBV6-6,CASSYSGTGELFF
TRBJ2-7,TRBV5-1,CASSLTSGKYEQYF
TRBJ1-4,TRBV5-6,CASSSEKDIKLEKLFF
TRBJ1-5,TRBV6-1,CASREQGNNQPQHF
TRBJ2-7,TRBV7-8,CASSHGPAYEQYF
TRBJ1-6,TRBV6-1,CASSDQGSGDSPLHF
TRBJ2-5,TRBV2,CASSAGSEETQYF
TRBJ1-1,TRBV18,CASSSYNTEAFF
TRBJ2-1,TRBV29-1,CSGRELADGEQFF
TRBJ2-1,TRBV7-8,CASSLVTAGGRNEQFF
TRBJ2-3,TRBV9,CASSVGAGVSTDTQYF
TRBJ1-6,TRBV6-4,CASSNSWEGVNSPLHF
TRBJ2-7,TRBV5-1,CASSFRGQLSYEQYF
TRBJ2-1,TRBV7-9,CASSRTGINNEQFF